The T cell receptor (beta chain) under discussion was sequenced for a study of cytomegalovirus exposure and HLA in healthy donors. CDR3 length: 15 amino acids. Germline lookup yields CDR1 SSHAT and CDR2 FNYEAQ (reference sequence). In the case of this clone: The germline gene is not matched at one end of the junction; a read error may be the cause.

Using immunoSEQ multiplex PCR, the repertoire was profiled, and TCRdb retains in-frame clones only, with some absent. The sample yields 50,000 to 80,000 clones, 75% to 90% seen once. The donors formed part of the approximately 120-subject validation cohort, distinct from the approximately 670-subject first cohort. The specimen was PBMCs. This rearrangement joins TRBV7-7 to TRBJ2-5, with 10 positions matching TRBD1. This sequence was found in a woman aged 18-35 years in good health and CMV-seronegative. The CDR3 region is CASSLWTGGQETQYF. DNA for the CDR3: TGTGCTAGCAGCTTATGGACAGGGGGCCAAGAGACCCAGTACTTC.